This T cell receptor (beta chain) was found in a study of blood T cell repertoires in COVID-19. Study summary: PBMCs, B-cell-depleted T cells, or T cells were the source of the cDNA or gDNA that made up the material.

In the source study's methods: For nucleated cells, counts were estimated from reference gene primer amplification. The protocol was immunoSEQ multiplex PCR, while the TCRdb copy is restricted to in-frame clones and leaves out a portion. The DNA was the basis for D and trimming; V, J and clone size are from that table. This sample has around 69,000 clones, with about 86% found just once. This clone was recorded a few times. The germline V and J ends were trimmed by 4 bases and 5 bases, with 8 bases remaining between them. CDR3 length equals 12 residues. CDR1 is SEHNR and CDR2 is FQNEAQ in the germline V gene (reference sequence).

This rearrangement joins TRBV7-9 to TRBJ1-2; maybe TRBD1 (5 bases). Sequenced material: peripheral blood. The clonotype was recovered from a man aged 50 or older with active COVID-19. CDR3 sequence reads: CASSSRQYGYTF. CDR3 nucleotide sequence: TGTGCCAGCAGCTCCCGACAGTATGGCTACACCTTC.